The entry below gives a single TCR beta chain sequence along with its context. Its antigen is unidentified. This sample is drawn from a study of CD8 T cells in Susac syndrome. Study results and limitations: The study's TCR sequencing and HLA analysis drew on a certain number of individuals. That number was acknowledged as relatively small.

Random hexamers were used to reverse transcribe roughly 0.5 to 1 ug of RNA. An immunoSEQ multiplex PCR generated amplified TCR beta CDR3 products spanning 54 Vbeta and 13 Jbeta. TCRdb reprocessed the immunoSEQ multiplex PCR reads with MiXCR, giving one entry per CDR3 protein. Of under 200,000 distinct CDR3 sequences in the sample, 85% to 95% were seen once. The CDR3 is made up of 12 amino acids. Germline V gives CDR1 MNHEY, CDR2 SMNVEV (reference sequence). V dropped 8 bases and J dropped 4 bases, with 9 bases sitting between them. Healthy donors were controls matched for age and sex. This chain uses TRBV27 with TRBJ1-5; D ambiguous. Material for sequencing was CD4+ T cells from PBMCs. The receptor was isolated from a human donor in good health. The CDR3 sequence: CASGPVNQPQHF. The CDR3 nucleotides are TGTGCCAGCGGGCCGGTTAATCAGCCCCAGCATTTT.